The next 24 T cell receptor beta chains were all read from a single sample in a study of T cell repertoires in cytomegalovirus infection. TCRdb re-analysed the reads in MiXCR, keeping a single row per CDR3 protein. The profile shows 200,000 to 250,000 distinct CDR3 sequences, 38% of them singletons. For these TCRs, the target antigens are not known. Sequences were derived from CD8+ T cells from cultured PBMCs, sampled from culture after CMV antigen stimulation. The receptors here all came from a human donor in good health (CMV status not recorded). Some clones in this sample may be carry-over from other donors' samples.

This clonotype has a handful of counts. The chain recombines TRBV7-9 with TRBJ2-7; D is undetermined. V was trimmed by 5 bases and J by 3 bases, leaving 14 bases between them. Germline V gene lookup returns CDR1 SEHNR and CDR2 FQNEAQ (reference sequence). The CDR3 is 14 amino acids. The CDR3 protein is CASSPPRPSYEQYF. The CDR3 DNA follows: TGTGCCAGCAGCCCTCCGAGGCCCAGCTACGAGCAGTACTTC.

The rearrangement joins TRBV11-2 to TRBJ2-1; 13 nucleotides agree with TRBD2. Germline CDR1 reads SGHAT; CDR2 reads FQNNGV. The trim removed 1 base at V and 7 bases at J, leaving 4 bases unmatched. The CDR3 is made up of 16 amino acids. The CDR3 nucleotides read TGTGCCAGCAGCTTAGTGGGGACTAGCGGGGAGAATGAGCAGTTCTTC. This gives the protein CASSLVGTSGENEQFF.

Worth noting for this clonotype: A read error may account for a junction end that differs from germline. This chain uses TRBV7-6 with TRBJ2-2; 14 bases map to TRBD2. Looked up from germline, CDR1 is SGHVS and CDR2 is FNYEAQ. This CDR3 has 24 amino acids. CDR3 amino acids: CASSLAAGDNRLAGGPSKTGELFF. In DNA form, the CDR3 reads TGTGCCAGCAGCTTAGCCGCAGGGGATAATCGACTAGCGGGAGGGCCCTCGAAAACCGGGGAGCTGTTTTTT. Drawing the rest from reference TRBV7-6 and TRBJ2-2, the complete variable domain is GAGVSQSPRYKVTKRGQDVALRCDPISGHVSLYWYRQALGQGPEFLTYFNYEAQQDKSGLPNDRFSAERPEGSISTLTIQRTEQRDSAMYRCASSLAAGDNRLAGGPSKTGELFFGEGSRLTVL.

The V and J genes are TRBV9 and TRBJ2-1; 9 bases agree with TRBD2. V gave up 0 bases and J gave up 3 bases; unmatched junction bases: 7. The CDR3 extends over 17 amino acids. CDR1 and CDR2 (germline): SGDLS, YYNGEE. CDR3 DNA: TGTGCCAGCAGCGTAGAAGGCGCGGGGGGGCTCTACAATGAGCAGTTCTTC. Residues: CASSVEGAGGLYNEQFF.

The chain is built from TRBV27 and TRBJ1-1; tentatively, D is TRBD1 (6 bases). Germline assignment: CDR1 MNHEY and CDR2 SMNVEV (reference sequence). V shed 1 base and J shed 9 bases, with 18 bases lying between them. The CDR3 length is 15 residues. CDR3 protein: CASSLYRGWGQKAFF. The CDR3 DNA sequence: TGTGCCAGCAGTTTATATCGCGGGTGGGGGCAGAAAGCTTTCTTT.

This clonotype was detected only a few times. The V and J genes are TRBV2 and TRBJ2-2; D is unresolved. This CDR3 has 13 amino acids. V lost 2 bases and J 6 bases, leaving 7 bases between the germline ends. The germline CDR1 and CDR2 sequences are SNHLY and FYNNEI. CDR3 DNA sequence: TGTGCCAGCAGTGAAAGGTTCTCCGGGGAGCTGTTTTTT. Protein sequence: CASSERFSGELFF.

This clonotype showed up just a few times. The chain has TRBV7-9 and TRBJ2-1; D possibly corresponds to TRBD2 (6 bases). Looked up from germline, CDR1 is SEHNR and CDR2 is FQNEAQ (reference sequence). V was clipped by 0 bases and J by 7 bases, with 13 bases between them. The CDR3 extends over 15 amino acids. The CDR3 here is CASSLAPTSLNEQFF. Here the CDR3 DNA reads TGTGCCAGCAGCTTAGCCCCGACTAGTTTGAATGAGCAGTTCTTC.

The chain employs TRBV2 and TRBJ2-7; 11 bases align to TRBD2. The V segment lost 2 bases and the J segment 6 bases; nucleotides outside the gene matches: 15. The CDR3 is 18 amino acids. Germline-derived CDR1 and CDR2 are SNHLY and FYNNEI. As DNA, the CDR3 is TGTGCCAGCAGTGAAAGTACTAGCGGGAGTCCACGTACGGGCGAGCAGTACTTC. As protein: CASSESTSGSPRTGEQYF.

In its sample, this clonotype was seen a few times. This chain uses TRBV27 with TRBJ2-7; no firm D call. This CDR3 spans 15 amino acids. Germline V gives CDR1 MNHEY, CDR2 SMNVEV (reference sequence). The germline V and J ends were trimmed by 0 bases and 0 bases, with 9 bases remaining between them. The CDR3 DNA reads TGTGCCAGCAGTTTATCGGCCGCTACCTCCTACGAGCAGTACTTC. The encoded protein is CASSLSAATSYEQYF.

The J gene is TRBJ1-4, the V gene TRBV12-3 or TRBV12-4; no clear D. V lost 4 bases to trimming and J lost 5 bases, with 17 bases between them. The CDR3 consists of 16 residues. DNA for the CDR3: TGTGCCAGCAGTTACGACGGGCCAGACCTAAATGAAAAACTGTTTTTT. Translated: CASSYDGPDLNEKLFF.

The chain carries TRBV7-4 and TRBJ2-1; D remains unclear. The CDR3 has 15 amino acids. Germline assignment: CDR1 SGHVT and CDR2 SQSDAQ. V lost 0 bases to trimming and J lost 1 base, with 7 bases between them. DNA for the CDR3: TGTGCCAGCAGCTTAGCGCTAGGTTCCTACAATGAGCAGTTCTTC. Translated, it gives CASSLALGSYNEQFF.

As DNA, the CDR3 is TGCAGTGCGAGGGACTCGGACCACGAGCAGTACTTC. Amino acid sequence: CSARDSDHEQYF. The chain uses TRBV20-1 and TRBJ2-7; D possibly corresponds to TRBD2 (6 bases). The V end lost 6 bases, the J end lost 5 bases, and 14 bases lay between the germline ends. Germline lookup yields CDR1 DFQATT and CDR2 SNEGSKA (reference sequence). The CDR3 has 12 amino acids.

This clonotype occurred many times. V and J are TRBV7-2 and TRBJ1-2; unclear D gene. Germline V lookup: CDR1 SGHTA, CDR2 FQGNSA. V lost 5 bases, J lost 5 bases, and 18 bases lay in between. This CDR3 region has 15 residues. The CDR3, as DNA: TGTGCCAGCAGCACACCGCCCCTTGGACGGTATGGCTACACCTTC. This gives the protein CASSTPPLGRYGYTF.

V and J are TRBV11-2 and TRBJ1-4, with a weak D call TRBD1 (5 bases). With 3 bases removed from V and 1 base from J, the gap between germline ends came to 15 bases. The CDR3 is made up of 17 amino acids. From germline, CDR1 is SGHAT and CDR2 FQNNGV. The CDR3 sequence is CASSFWSPQGTNEKLFF. In DNA form, the CDR3 reads TGTGCCAGCAGCTTCTGGTCACCCCAGGGAACTAATGAAAAACTGTTTTTT.

This chain connects TRBV11-2 to TRBJ2-5; 8 bases agree with TRBD1. CDR3 size: 17 residues. J gave up 1 base and V 5 bases, and 12 bases lay outside the gene matches. Germline V CDR1 and CDR2: SGHAT, FQNNGV. The CDR3 loop reads CASSLTWGQESQETQYF. In DNA form, the CDR3 reads TGTGCCAGCAGCCTAACGTGGGGACAGGAGTCCCAAGAGACCCAGTACTTC.

CDR3 bases: TGTGCCAGCAGTCTCCGGGACTATGAAGGGGCCAAAAACATTCAGTACTTC. Protein: CASSLRDYEGAKNIQYF. V and J are TRBV11-1 and TRBJ2-4; 7 nucleotides agree with TRBD2. J lost 1 base, V lost 6 bases, and 12 bases had no gene match. Per the germline V gene, CDR1 is SGHAT and CDR2 is FQDESV (reference sequence). This CDR3 contains 17 residues.

This clonotype was observed a handful of times. The chain combines TRBV6-1 with TRBJ2-1; possibly TRBD1 for D (5 bases). The germline V gene has CDR1 MNHNS and CDR2 SASEGT. CDR3 size: 17 residues. Trimming removed 2 bases from V and 3 bases from J, with 17 bases in between. Here the CDR3 reads CASSERFGQGNYNEQFF. In DNA form, the CDR3 reads TGTGCCAGCAGTGAAAGGTTTGGGCAGGGCAACTACAATGAGCAGTTCTTC.

A few counts support this clonotype. The chain links TRBV5-4 to TRBJ2-1; D assignment may be TRBD1 or TRBD2 (6 bases each). Trimming took off 1 base at V and 4 bases at J, with 21 bases between the two ends. The length of the CDR3 is 18 residues. Germline lookup yields CDR1 SGHNT and CDR2 YYREEE (reference sequence). CDR3 in amino acids: CASSLWWGAAVDYNEQFF. The CDR3 nucleotides are TGTGCCAGCAGCTTGTGGTGGGGGGCAGCGGTCGATTACAATGAGCAGTTCTTC.

The chain is built from TRBV29-1 and TRBJ1-2, with TRBD1 as a possible D gene (5 bases). Germline values: CDR1 SQVTM, CDR2 ANQGSEA. This CDR3 is 13 amino acids long. Trimming cost V 4 bases and J 2 bases, with 11 bases left between them. CDR3 amino acids: CSVGRGPNYGYTF. DNA for the CDR3: TGCAGCGTTGGGAGGGGCCCCAACTATGGCTACACCTTC.

The rearrangement links TRBV6-5 to TRBJ2-3; 9 bases agree with TRBD2. From germline, CDR1 is MNHEY and CDR2 SVGAGI. The CDR3 loop spans 17 amino acids. J was trimmed by 1 base and V by 5 bases; bases with no gene match: 10. CDR3 protein: CASSLLVSSGGTDTQYF. The DNA of the CDR3 is TGTGCCAGCAGTCTACTCGTCTCTAGCGGGGGCACAGATACGCAGTATTTT.

This chain joins TRBV9 and TRBJ2-1; 14 bases fit TRBD2. V shed 3 bases, J shed 8 bases, and the junction held 4 bases outside the gene matches. Looked up from germline, CDR1 is SGDLS and CDR2 is YYNGEE. The CDR3 is 15 amino acids. CDR3 coding DNA: TGTGCCAGCAGCGACGGGACTAGCGGGAGTGATGAGCAGTTCTTC. Translating gives CASSDGTSGSDEQFF.

J is TRBJ1-4 and V is TRBV12-3 or TRBV12-4; D gene ambiguous. The CDR3 extends over 12 amino acids. V lost 6 bases, J lost 8 bases, and 10 bases lay in between. CDR3: CASSPTLEKLFF. The DNA for the CDR3 is TGTGCCAGCAGCCCGACCTTGGAAAAACTGTTTTTT.

The chain carries TRBV27 and TRBJ1-5; no clear D. Germline CDR1 and CDR2: MNHEY and SMNVEV (reference sequence). V lost 10 bases to trimming and J lost 6 bases, with 10 bases between them. This CDR3 comprises 11 residues. The CDR3 DNA is TGTGCCAACCTCCGTGCTCAGCCCCAGCATTTT. Translating it yields CANLRAQPQHF.

This chain joins TRBV27 and TRBJ2-7; 8 nucleotides agree with TRBD2. V dropped 4 bases and J dropped 0; count of bases not matched to a gene: 20. Germline V gene data show CDR1 as MNHEY and CDR2 as SMNVEV (reference sequence). The length of the CDR3 is 20 residues. The CDR3 DNA is TGTGCCAGCAGTTCCTGGGCGGGGTTAGCGGGGTCCCCTAGCTCCTACGAGCAGTACTTC. This gives the protein CASSSWAGLAGSPSSYEQYF.